Here is one TCR beta chain with its context. This entry comes from a study of radiotherapy plus CTLA-4 blockade in lung cancer. Study in general: Disease control was achieved by 31% of patients, and objective responses by about 17%.

Germline V gene sequence: CDR1 SQVTM, CDR2 ANQGSEA. The CDR3 has 13 residues. Trimming removed 5 bases from V and 0 bases from J, with 8 bases in between. Chemo-refractory metastatic non-small-cell lung cancer patients were treated with focal radiation plus CTLA-4 blockade with ipilimumab. Sequencing was performed with immunoSEQ multiplex PCR; in TCRdb, only in-frame clones are kept and a portion is missing. The top ten clones hold 20% to 25% of a sample with 27,000 or so clones, about four fifths of them seen once. This sequence originates from a human donor with non-small cell lung cancer that progressed on radiotherapy plus ipilimumab. Sequenced here: peripheral blood, sampled from a patient treated with radiotherapy plus ipilimumab. This sequence joins TRBV29-1 and TRBJ1-3, with D hard to call. The CDR3 bases are TGCAGCGTTAATACCCCCTCTGGAAACACCATATATTTT. This sequence encodes CSVNTPSGNTIYF.